The 29 T cell receptor beta chains reported below all come from one sample, sequenced in a study of shared clonotypes between healthy human individuals. Assay used: immunoSEQ multiplex PCR; TCRdb lists only in-frame clones, some missing. The table shows more than 2 million clones, with 90% to 95% occurring only once. Positive CCR7 selection of CD45RO-negative cells yielded the naive CD8 cells, and terminally differentiated effector memory CD45RA+ cells were excluded. Sequencing used naive CD8+ T cells from PBMCs. All receptors come from a man between 18 and 29 years old in good health. Some clones in this sample may be carry-over from other donors' samples.

The V and J genes are TRBV30 and TRBJ1-3; TRBD1 matches at 12 bases. V trimming: 0 bases; J trimming: 2 bases; junction bases outside the gene matches: 2. Germline CDR1 reads GTSNPN; CDR2 reads SVGIG (reference sequence). The CDR3 contains 16 residues. The CDR3 nucleotides read TGTGCCTGGAGTGTCGGGACAGGGGGCACTGGAAACACCATATATTTT. This translates into CAWSVGTGGTGNTIYF.

The chain carries TRBV4-2 and TRBJ2-5; 9 bases line up with TRBD2. Germline V lookup: CDR1 LGHNA, CDR2 YNFKEQ. CDR3 length: 15 amino acids. The V gene end was trimmed by 0 bases and the J gene end by 4 bases; junction bases not matched to a gene: 3. The CDR3 sequence: CASSQDSSGRETQYF. The CDR3 DNA is TGTGCCAGCAGCCAAGATAGTAGCGGGAGAGAGACCCAGTACTTC.

The chain combines TRBV7-9 with TRBJ2-5, with 10 bases identical to TRBD1. The germline V gene encodes CDR1 SEHNR and CDR2 FQNEAQ (reference sequence). The CDR3 contains 16 residues. Germline trimming cut 3 bases from V and 5 bases from J; bases unmatched to any gene: 9. The CDR3: CASSFNRDRGGETQYF. Written as DNA, the CDR3 is TGTGCCAGCAGCTTCAATAGGGACAGGGGAGGGGAGACCCAGTACTTC.

The chain couples TRBV11-2 to TRBJ1-2; D gene unclear. V lost 7 bases to trimming and J lost 4 bases, with 13 bases between them. CDR1 is SGHAT and CDR2 is FQNNGV in the germline V gene. The CDR3 runs 13 residues. CDR3 amino acids: CASIQTSGYGYTF. In nucleotides, the CDR3 is TGTGCCAGCATCCAGACTTCTGGCTATGGCTACACCTTC.

The chain carries TRBV27 and TRBJ2-1; D possibly uses TRBD1 or TRBD2 (6 bases each). Germline lookup yields CDR1 MNHEY and CDR2 SMNVEV (reference sequence). The V end lost 5 bases, the J end lost 2 bases, and 13 bases lay between the germline ends. This CDR3 has 15 amino acids. The CDR3 bases are TGTGCCAGCAGTGGAAATGGGGGGCCCTACAATGAGCAGTTCTTC. This translates into CASSGNGGPYNEQFF.

V is TRBV19 and J is TRBJ2-2; possibly TRBD1 for D (5 bases). The germline V and J ends were trimmed by 3 bases and 7 bases, with 12 bases remaining between them. The CDR3 is 14 amino acids. Looked up from germline, CDR1 is LNHDA and CDR2 is SQIVND (reference sequence). This chain's CDR3 is CASSIVGRSGELFF. In nucleotides, the CDR3 is TGTGCCAGTAGTATCGTGGGGCGGAGCGGGGAGCTGTTTTTT.

The count of this clone is one. The chain is built from TRBV7-9 and TRBJ2-7; D is unresolved. Germline V lookup: CDR1 SEHNR, CDR2 FQNEAQ (reference sequence). The CDR3 runs 12 residues. V was trimmed by 10 bases and J by 3 bases, leaving 13 bases between them. This CDR3 is CAIEWASYEQYF. Written as DNA, the CDR3 is TGTGCCATCGAGTGGGCGAGCTACGAGCAGTACTTC.

V gene TRBV9 combines with J gene TRBJ2-7; 8 bases are a match to TRBD1. The CDR3 runs 15 residues. Germline CDR1 and CDR2: SGDLS and YYNGEE. Trimming removed 3 bases from V and 6 bases from J; junction bases left unmatched: 11. The CDR3, as DNA: TGTGCCAGCAGCGGACCCGACAGGGGCCCTAGCGAGCAGTACTTC. It codes for CASSGPDRGPSEQYF.

The V and J genes are TRBV10-3 and TRBJ2-7; 11 bases line up with TRBD1. Germline CDR1 reads ENHRY; CDR2 reads SYGVKD. This CDR3 has 18 amino acids. The trim removed 5 bases at V and 6 bases at J, leaving 18 bases unmatched. The CDR3 region has the DNA TGTGCCATCAGTCAGATCCCGGGACAGGGGGTCCCCCCGGCCGAGCAGTACTTC. Protein product: CAISQIPGQGVPPAEQYF.

This chain joins TRBV7-9 and TRBJ2-7; D not certain. CDR3 length equals 15 residues. V lost 3 bases to trimming and J lost 0 bases, with 12 bases between them. Germline lookup yields CDR1 SEHNR and CDR2 FQNEAQ (reference sequence). The CDR3 here is CASSFRTYSSYEQYF. DNA of the CDR3: TGTGCCAGCAGCTTTCGGACGTACAGCTCCTACGAGCAGTACTTC.

A single count supports this clone. CDR3 bases: TGCGCCAGCAGCCAAACTCACAGGGCGGTAGGCACTGAAGCTTTCTTT. Its translation: CASSQTHRAVGTEAFF. The gene calls are TRBV4-1 and TRBJ1-1; a possible D gene is TRBD1 (6 bases). Germline V gives CDR1 MGHRA, CDR2 YSYEKL. V gave up 2 bases and J gave up 4 bases, with 17 bases separating them. The CDR3 spans 16 residues.

Regarding this clone: Other DNA variants within this sample encode the same CDR3. The chain links TRBV27 to TRBJ2-2, with D uncertain. This CDR3 spans 14 amino acids. Germline CDR1 MNHEY, CDR2 SMNVEV (reference sequence). Trimming removed 5 bases at V and 0 bases at J, with 7 bases between. The CDR3 protein is CASSPTSNTGELFF. DNA for the CDR3: TGTGCCAGCAGTCCGACCTCGAACACCGGGGAGCTGTTTTTT.

The rearrangement joins TRBV12-2 to TRBJ2-2; the table's TRBD2 call for D was not verified on the DNA. TRBV12-2 is shown as a pseudogene. This CDR3 has 16 residues. This chain's CDR3 is CASRLNRGSNTGELFF. DNA of the CDR3: TGTGCAAGTCGCCTAAACCGGGGTTCGAACACCGGGGAGCTGTTTTTT.

The CDR3 DNA is TGCGCCAGCAGGGGGGAGGGCCGTTTTGATTTGGAGACCCAGTACTTC. Amino acids: CASRGEGRFDLETQYF. V is TRBV5-1 and J is TRBJ2-5, with 7 nucleotides matching TRBD2. The germline CDR1 and CDR2 sequences are SGHRS and YFSETQ. The CDR3 is 16 amino acids. The V segment lost 5 bases and the J segment 5 bases; nucleotides outside the gene matches: 15.

The chain has TRBV9 and TRBJ2-1; 14 nucleotides align to TRBD2. Per germline, CDR1 SGDLS and CDR2 YYNGEE. The V and J ends lost 0 bases and 7 bases, in that order; junction bases with no gene match: 6. The CDR3 runs 17 residues. CDR3 sequence: CASSVGRLAGGFNEQFF. The CDR3 nucleotides are TGTGCCAGCAGCGTAGGTCGACTAGCGGGAGGGTTTAATGAGCAGTTCTTC.

V and J are TRBV27 and TRBJ1-1; 10 bases align to TRBD1. Germline-derived CDR1 and CDR2 are MNHEY and SMNVEV (reference sequence). CDR3 size: 15 residues. J gave up 3 bases and V 5 bases, and 6 bases lay outside the gene matches. The CDR3 nucleotides read TGTGCCAGCAGTCCCCGGACAGGGGGGGACACTGAAGCTTTCTTT. Protein product: CASSPRTGGDTEAFF.

This clone has a handful of counts. The chain has TRBV19 and TRBJ2-2; 8 nucleotides align to TRBD2. V dropped 5 bases and J dropped 0; count of bases not matched to a gene: 5. The CDR3 runs 16 residues. Germline CDR1 LNHDA, CDR2 SQIVND (reference sequence). In DNA, the CDR3 is TGTGCCAGTAGTGGCCGGGAGGGTTCGAACACCGGGGAGCTGTTTTTT. It translates to CASSGREGSNTGELFF.

With respect to this clone: Other DNA sequences within the sample encode an identical CDR3. The V and J genes are TRBV27 and TRBJ2-2; D is perhaps TRBD2 (5 bases). The CDR3 contains 14 residues. Trimming cost V 4 bases and J 5 bases, with 11 bases left between them. CDR1 is MNHEY, CDR2 SMNVEV, per germline (reference sequence). CDR3 in DNA: TGTGCCAGCAGTTCAGGACTTTCTACCGGGGAGCTGTTTTTT. This translates into CASSSGLSTGELFF.

The chain couples TRBV27 to TRBJ2-5; no clear D. The J call may not be correct, given that the DNA end is closer to TRBJ2-7. The germline CDR1 and CDR2 sequences are MNHEY and SMNVEV (reference sequence). The CDR3 contains 14 residues. This CDR3 is CASSWTARSGEQYF. The DNA for the CDR3 is TGTGCCAGCAGCTGGACGGCCCGGTCGGGCGAGCAGTACTTC.

This chain connects TRBV29-1 to TRBJ2-1; TRBD2 aligns across 7 bases. CDR1 is SQVTM and CDR2 is ANQGSEA in the germline V gene. The ends lost 4 bases at V and 5 bases at J; junction bases unmatched: 5. CDR3 length equals 13 residues. The CDR3 region is CSVGASGDNEQFF. The DNA of the CDR3 is TGCAGCGTTGGAGCTAGCGGAGACAATGAGCAGTTCTTC.

CDR3 sequence (DNA): TGTGCCAGCAGCGTAGAGGACAGACCCTACGAGCAGTACTTC. Translation: CASSVEDRPYEQYF. V gene TRBV9 combines with J gene TRBJ2-7; tentative D call: TRBD1 (6 bases). Deletions cut 0 bases from V and 2 bases from J, with 9 bases between. The CDR3 contains 14 residues. Looked up from germline, CDR1 is SGDLS and CDR2 is YYNGEE.

The V call is TRBV6-5, the J call TRBJ2-1; TRBD2 aligns across 8 bases. Germline assignment: CDR1 MNHEY and CDR2 SVGAGI. The V segment lost 0 bases and the J segment 7 bases; nucleotides outside the gene matches: 8. This CDR3 comprises 16 residues. The CDR3 spells CASSYSRGGVWNEQFF. Here the CDR3 DNA reads TGTGCCAGCAGTTACTCCCGGGGGGGAGTGTGGAATGAGCAGTTCTTC.

V usage is TRBV30 and J usage is TRBJ1-2; D remains unclear. The CDR3 length is 13 residues. The germline CDR1 and CDR2 sequences are GTSNPN and SVGIG (reference sequence). Trimming removed 3 bases at V and 4 bases at J, with 12 bases between. This chain's CDR3 is CAWSGVSGYGYTF. The CDR3 coding sequence is TGTGCCTGGAGCGGAGTAAGCGGCTATGGCTACACCTTC.

The chain links TRBV6-5 to TRBJ1-3, with D uncertain. Trimming left V 2 bases short and J 0 bases short, with 5 bases between. In germline, CDR1 is MNHEY, CDR2 SVGAGI. This CDR3 contains 14 residues. The CDR3 nucleotides are TGTGCCAGCAGTTACAGGGTCTCTGGAAACACCATATATTTT. Protein product: CASSYRVSGNTIYF.

This clone was seen a handful of times. The chain employs TRBV13 and TRBJ1-2; TRBD1 matches at 10 bases. Trimming took 5 bases from V and 5 from J; bases not matched to a gene: 14. Germline loops: CDR1 PRHDT, CDR2 FYEKMQ (reference sequence). This CDR3 spans 17 amino acids. The CDR3 here is CASSQGQGIWVEYGYTF. The CDR3 DNA follows: TGTGCCAGCAGCCAGGGACAGGGGATTTGGGTCGAGTATGGCTACACCTTC.

The V and J genes are TRBV5-6 and TRBJ2-5, with TRBD1 matching 8 bases. V gave up 2 bases and J gave up 5 bases; unmatched junction bases: 8. There are 15 residues in the CDR3. Looked up from germline, CDR1 is SGHDT and CDR2 is YYEEEE. The CDR3: CASSFPGTGSETQYF. In nucleotides, the CDR3 is TGTGCCAGCAGCTTCCCCGGGACAGGTTCCGAGACCCAGTACTTC.

The chain employs TRBV9 and TRBJ2-1; perhaps TRBD2 as D (5 bases). This CDR3 comprises 16 residues. V lost 1 base to trimming and J lost 4 bases, with 15 bases between them. The germline V gene has CDR1 SGDLS and CDR2 YYNGEE. CDR3 protein: CASSVYGKLEYNEQFF. CDR3 nucleotide sequence: TGTGCCAGCAGCGTATACGGGAAACTGGAATACAATGAGCAGTTCTTC. The complete variable domain, with remaining parts taken from reference TRBV9 and TRBJ2-1, reads DSGVTQTPKHLITATGQRVTLRCSPRSGDLSVYWYQQSLDQGLQFLIQYYNGEERAKGNILERFSAQQFPDLHSELNLSSLELGDSALYFCASSVYGKLEYNEQFFGPGTRLTVL.

This chain joins TRBV19 and TRBJ2-4, with D uncertain. CDR1 is LNHDA, CDR2 SQIVND, per germline (reference sequence). CDR3 size: 12 residues. Trimming cost V 5 bases and J 6 bases, with 8 bases left between them. The CDR3 DNA follows: TGTGCCAGTAGTGTCGGTGGAAACATTCAGTACTTC. Protein: CASSVGGNIQYF. The full variable domain, with the rest looked up from reference TRBV19 and TRBJ2-4, is DGGITQSPKYLFRKEGQNVTLSCEQNLNHDAMYWYRQDPGQGLRLIYYSQIVNDFQKGDIAEGYSVSREKKESFPLTVTSAQKNPTAFYLCASSVGGNIQYFGAGTRLSVL.

The rearrangement uses TRBV5-1 and TRBJ2-1; D gene unclear. CDR3 size: 18 residues. Germline V gene lookup returns CDR1 SGHRS and CDR2 YFSETQ. Trimming removed 0 bases from V and 0 bases from J, with 16 bases in between. CDR3 in DNA: TGCGCCAGCAGCTTGGGCGATAGAGGCTCCAGCTCCTACAATGAGCAGTTCTTC. Translating it yields CASSLGDRGSSSYNEQFF. Drawing the rest from reference TRBV5-1 and TRBJ2-1, the complete variable domain is KAGVTQTPRYLIKTRGQQVTLSCSPISGHRSVSWYQQTPGQGLQFLFEYFSETQRNKGNFPGRFSGRQFSNSRSEMNVSTLELGDSALYLCASSLGDRGSSSYNEQFFGPGTRLTVL.